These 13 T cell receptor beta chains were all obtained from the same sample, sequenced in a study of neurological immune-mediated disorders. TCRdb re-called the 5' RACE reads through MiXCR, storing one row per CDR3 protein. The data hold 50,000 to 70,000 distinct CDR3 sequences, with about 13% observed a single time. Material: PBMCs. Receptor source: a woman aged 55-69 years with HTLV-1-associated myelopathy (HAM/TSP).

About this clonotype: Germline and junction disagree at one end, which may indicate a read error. The CDR3 spells CASSYSRRSGTVELFF. The CDR3, as DNA: TGTGCCAGCAGTTACTCGAGAAGGAGTGGCACCGTGGAGCTTTTTTTT. V and J are TRBV6-5 and TRBJ2-2; D ambiguous. CDR1 is MNHEY, CDR2 SVGAGI, per germline. This CDR3 has 16 residues.

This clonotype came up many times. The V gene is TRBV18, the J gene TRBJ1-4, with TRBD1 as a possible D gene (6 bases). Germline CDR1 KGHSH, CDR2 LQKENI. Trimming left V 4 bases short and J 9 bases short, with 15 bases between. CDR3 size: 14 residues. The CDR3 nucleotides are TGTGCCAGCTCACAACGGACAGAATGGCAAAAACTGTTTTTT. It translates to CASSQRTEWQKLFF.

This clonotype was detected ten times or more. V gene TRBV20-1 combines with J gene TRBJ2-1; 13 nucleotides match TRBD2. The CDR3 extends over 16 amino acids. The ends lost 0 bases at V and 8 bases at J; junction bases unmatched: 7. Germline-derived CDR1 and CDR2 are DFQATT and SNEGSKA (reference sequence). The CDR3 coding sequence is TGCAGTGCTAGAGACCCGGGACTAGCGGGGCCCGATGAGCAGTTCTTC. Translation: CSARDPGLAGPDEQFF.

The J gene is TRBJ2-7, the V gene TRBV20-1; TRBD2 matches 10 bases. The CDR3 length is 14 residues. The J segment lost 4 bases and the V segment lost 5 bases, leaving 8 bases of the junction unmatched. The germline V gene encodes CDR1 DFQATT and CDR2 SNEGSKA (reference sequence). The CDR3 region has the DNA TGCAGTGCTTCAGCGGGGACTAGCGCATACGAGCAGTACTTC. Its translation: CSASAGTSAYEQYF.

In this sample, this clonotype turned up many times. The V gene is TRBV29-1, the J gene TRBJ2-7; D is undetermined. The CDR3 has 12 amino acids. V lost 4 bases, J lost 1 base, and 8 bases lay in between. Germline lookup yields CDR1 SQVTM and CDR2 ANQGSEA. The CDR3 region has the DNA TGCAGCGTTGTTTGGGGTTCCTACGAGCAGTACTTC. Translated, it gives CSVVWGSYEQYF.

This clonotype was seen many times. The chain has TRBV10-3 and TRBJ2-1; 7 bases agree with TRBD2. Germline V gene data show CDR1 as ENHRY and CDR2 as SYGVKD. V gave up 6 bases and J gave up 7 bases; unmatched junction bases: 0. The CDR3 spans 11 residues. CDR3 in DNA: TGTGCCATCAGGCGGGAGAATGAGCAGTTCTTC. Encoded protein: CAIRRENEQFF.

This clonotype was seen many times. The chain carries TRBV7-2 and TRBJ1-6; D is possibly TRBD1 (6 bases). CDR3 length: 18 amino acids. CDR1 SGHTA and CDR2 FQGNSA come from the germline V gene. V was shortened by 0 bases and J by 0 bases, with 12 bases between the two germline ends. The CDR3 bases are TGTGCCAGCAGCTTAGCGCTAACAGGGAGCTCCTATAATTCACCCCTCCACTTT. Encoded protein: CASSLALTGSSYNSPLHF.

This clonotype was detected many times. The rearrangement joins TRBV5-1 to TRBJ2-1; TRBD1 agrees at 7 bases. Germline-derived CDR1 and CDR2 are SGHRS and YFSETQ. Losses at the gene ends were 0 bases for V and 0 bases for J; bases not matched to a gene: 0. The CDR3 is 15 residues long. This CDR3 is CASSLGDSSYNEQFF. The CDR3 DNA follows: TGCGCCAGCAGCTTGGGGGACAGCTCCTACAATGAGCAGTTCTTC.

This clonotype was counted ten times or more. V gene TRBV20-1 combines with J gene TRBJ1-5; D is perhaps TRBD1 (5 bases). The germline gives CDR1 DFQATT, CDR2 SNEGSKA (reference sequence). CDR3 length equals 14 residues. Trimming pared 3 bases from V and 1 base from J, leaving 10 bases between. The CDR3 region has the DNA TGCAGTGCTAGGTCTGGGGCCAGCAATCAGCCCCAGCATTTT. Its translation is CSARSGASNQPQHF.

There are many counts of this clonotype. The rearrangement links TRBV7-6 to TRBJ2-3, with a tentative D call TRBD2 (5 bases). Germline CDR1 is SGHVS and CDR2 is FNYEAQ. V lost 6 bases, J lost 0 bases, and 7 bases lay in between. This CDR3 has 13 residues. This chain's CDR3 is CASSGGSTDTQYF. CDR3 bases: TGTGCCAGCAGTGGCGGGAGCACAGATACGCAGTATTTT.

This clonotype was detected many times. As DNA, the CDR3 is TGCGCCAGCAGCGTCGGACTAGCGGGAGGGCCCCCTCCTGACAATGAGCAGTTCTTC. Translating gives CASSVGLAGGPPPDNEQFF. The chain links TRBV5-1 to TRBJ2-1; 15 positions agree with TRBD2. Germline CDR1 and CDR2: SGHRS and YFSETQ. J lost 5 bases, V lost 4 bases, and 13 bases had no gene match. The CDR3 is made up of 19 amino acids.

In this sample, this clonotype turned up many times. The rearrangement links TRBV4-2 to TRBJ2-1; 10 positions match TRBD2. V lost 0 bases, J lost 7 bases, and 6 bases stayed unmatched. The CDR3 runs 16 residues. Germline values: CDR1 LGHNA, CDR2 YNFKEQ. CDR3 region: CASSQEASSGRNEQFF. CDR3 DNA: TGTGCCAGCAGCCAAGAGGCGTCTAGCGGGAGAAATGAGCAGTTCTTC.

CDR3 region: CASSQDGAGVNEQFF. In nucleotides, the CDR3 is TGCGCCAGCAGCCAAGATGGGGCAGGGGTCAATGAGCAGTTCTTC. The chain links TRBV4-1 to TRBJ2-1; weak D call: TRBD1 (6 bases). V gave up 0 bases and J gave up 6 bases, with 12 bases separating them. Germline V gene sequence: CDR1 MGHRA, CDR2 YSYEKL. The CDR3 extends over 15 amino acids.